The 2 T cell receptor beta chains reported below all come from one sample, sequenced in a study of shared clonotypes between healthy human individuals. Sequencing used immunoSEQ multiplex PCR; TCRdb keeps in-frame clones, though not all of them. The profile covers 2 million to 2.5 million clones, with over 85% appearing a single time and about 0.39% taken by the ten largest. Material for sequencing was naive CD4+ T cells from PBMCs. Subset denoted: CD45RA+ positively selected. These receptors all stem from a young man in good health. Some clones in this sample may be carry-over from other donors' samples.

A few counts support this clone. This chain connects TRBV4-1 to TRBJ1-1; tentative D call: TRBD1 (5 bases). Germline values: CDR1 MGHRA, CDR2 YSYEKL. V was pared by 5 bases and J by 6 bases, with 7 bases between. The CDR3 extends over 11 amino acids. The CDR3 is CASSLGAEAFF. Written as DNA, the CDR3 is TGCGCCAGCAGCTTGGGGGCTGAAGCTTTCTTT.

The chain combines TRBV5-1 with TRBJ2-7; TRBD2 matches at 12 bases. Germline V gene sequence: CDR1 SGHRS, CDR2 YFSETQ. The CDR3 loop spans 13 amino acids. V shed 9 bases, J shed 4 bases, and the junction held 5 bases outside the gene matches. The CDR3 loop reads CATSTSGSYEQYF. The CDR3 DNA is TGCGCCACTTCGACTAGCGGGAGTTACGAGCAGTACTTC.